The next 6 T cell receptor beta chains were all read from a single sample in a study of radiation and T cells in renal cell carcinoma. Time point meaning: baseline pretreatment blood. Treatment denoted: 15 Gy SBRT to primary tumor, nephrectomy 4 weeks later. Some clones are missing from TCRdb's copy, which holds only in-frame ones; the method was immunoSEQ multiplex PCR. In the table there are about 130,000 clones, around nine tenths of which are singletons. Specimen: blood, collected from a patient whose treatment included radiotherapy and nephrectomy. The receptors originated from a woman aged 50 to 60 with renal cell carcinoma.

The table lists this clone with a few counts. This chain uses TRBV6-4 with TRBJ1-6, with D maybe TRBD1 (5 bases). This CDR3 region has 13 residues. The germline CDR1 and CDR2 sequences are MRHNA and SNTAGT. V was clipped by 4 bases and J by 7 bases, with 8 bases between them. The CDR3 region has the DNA TGTGCCAGCAGTGGGACACCCAATTCACCCCTCCACTTT. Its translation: CASSGTPNSPLHF.

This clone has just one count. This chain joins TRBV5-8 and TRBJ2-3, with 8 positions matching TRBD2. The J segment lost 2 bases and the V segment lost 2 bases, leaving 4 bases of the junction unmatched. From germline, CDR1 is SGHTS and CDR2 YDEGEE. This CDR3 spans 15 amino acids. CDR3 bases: TGTGCCAGCAGCTTCGGCGGGGGGTCCACAGATACGCAGTATTTT. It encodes CASSFGGGSTDTQYF.

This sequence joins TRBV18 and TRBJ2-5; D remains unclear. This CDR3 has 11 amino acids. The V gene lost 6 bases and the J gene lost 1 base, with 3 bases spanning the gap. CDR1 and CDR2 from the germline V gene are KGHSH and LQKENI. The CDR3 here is CASSVQETQYF. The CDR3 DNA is TGTGCCAGCTCCGTCCAAGAGACCCAGTACTTC.

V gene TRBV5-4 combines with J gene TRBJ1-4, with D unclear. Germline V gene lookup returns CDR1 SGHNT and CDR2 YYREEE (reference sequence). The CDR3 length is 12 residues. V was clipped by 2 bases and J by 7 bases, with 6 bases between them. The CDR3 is CASSFDREKLFF. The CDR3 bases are TGTGCCAGCAGCTTCGACCGTGAAAAACTGTTTTTT.

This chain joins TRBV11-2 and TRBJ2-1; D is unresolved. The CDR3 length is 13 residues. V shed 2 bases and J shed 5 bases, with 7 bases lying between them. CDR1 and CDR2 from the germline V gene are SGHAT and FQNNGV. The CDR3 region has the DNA TGTGCCAGCAGCTTACAGCCCCACAATGAGCAGTTCTTC. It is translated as CASSLQPHNEQFF.

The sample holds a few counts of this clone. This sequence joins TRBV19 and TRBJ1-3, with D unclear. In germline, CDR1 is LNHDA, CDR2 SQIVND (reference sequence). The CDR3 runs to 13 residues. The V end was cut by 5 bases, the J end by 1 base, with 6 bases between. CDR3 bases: TGTGCCAGTAGTGTTAATTCTGGAAACACCATATATTTT. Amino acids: CASSVNSGNTIYF. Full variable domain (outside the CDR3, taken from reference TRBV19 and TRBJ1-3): DGGITQSPKYLFRKEGQNVTLSCEQNLNHDAMYWYRQDPGQGLRLIYYSQIVNDFQKGDIAEGYSVSREKKESFPLTVTSAQKNPTAFYLCASSVNSGNTIYFGEGSWLTVV.